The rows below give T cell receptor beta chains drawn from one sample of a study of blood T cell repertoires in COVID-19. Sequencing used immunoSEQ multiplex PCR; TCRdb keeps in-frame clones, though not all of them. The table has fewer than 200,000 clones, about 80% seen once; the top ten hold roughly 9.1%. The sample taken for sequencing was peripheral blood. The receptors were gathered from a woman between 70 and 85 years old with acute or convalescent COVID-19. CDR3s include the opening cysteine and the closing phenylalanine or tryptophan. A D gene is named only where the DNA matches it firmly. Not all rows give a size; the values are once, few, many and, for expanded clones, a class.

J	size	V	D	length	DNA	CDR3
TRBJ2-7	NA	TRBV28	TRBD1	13	TGTGCCAGCAGATGGGACAGGAGCTACGAGCAGTACTTC	CASRWDRSYEQYF
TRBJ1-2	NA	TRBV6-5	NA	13	TGTGCCAGCAGGACGCGGGCTAACTATGGCTACACCTTC	CASRTRANYGYTF
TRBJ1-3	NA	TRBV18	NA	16	TGTGCCAGCTCACAGGAGACAGGACACTCTGGAAACACCATATATTTT	CASSQETGHSGNTIYF
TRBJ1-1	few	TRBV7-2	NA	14	TGTGCCAGCAGCAGGGGGGGGACGGGGACTGAAGCTTTCTTT	CASSRGGTGTEAFF
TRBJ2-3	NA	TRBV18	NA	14	TGTGCCAGCTCACCGGGAGTTAGCACAGATACGCAGTATTTT	CASSPGVSTDTQYF
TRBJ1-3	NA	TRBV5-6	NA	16	TGTGCCAGCAGCTTGCTGGCGGGGAAAGAAGGAAACACCATATATTTT	CASSLLAGKEGNTIYF
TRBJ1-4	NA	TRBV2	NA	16	TGTGCCAGCAGTTTTGACACGTCGAGAGCAAATGAAAAACTGTTTTTT	CASSFDTSRANEKLFF
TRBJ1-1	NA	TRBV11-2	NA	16	TGTGCCAGCAGCTTAGCTCTTCGGGGGGGGGACACTGAAGCTTTCTTT	CASSLALRGGDTEAFF
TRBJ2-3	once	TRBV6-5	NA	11	TGTGCCAGCAGCTTTCTTGATACGCAGTATTTT	CASSFLDTQYF
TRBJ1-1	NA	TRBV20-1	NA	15	TGCAGTGCTAGTCAACCTAGTGGCATGAACACTGAAGCTTTCTTT	CSASQPSGMNTEAFF
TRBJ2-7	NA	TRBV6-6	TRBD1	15	TGTGCCAGCAGTCTTGGGACAGCGAGCTCCTACGAGCAGTACTTC	CASSLGTASSYEQYF
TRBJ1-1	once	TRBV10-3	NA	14	TGTGCCATCAGTGGGTCAGGGAGGGACACTGAAGCTTTCTTT	CAISGSGRDTEAFF
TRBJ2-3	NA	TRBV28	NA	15	TGTGCCAGCAGTTATCGGGACTTTACCACAGATACGCAGTATTTT	CASSYRDFTTDTQYF
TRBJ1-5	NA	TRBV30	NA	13	TGTGCCTGGAGTACCTCTAGAAGTCAGCCCCAGCATTTT	CAWSTSRSQPQHF
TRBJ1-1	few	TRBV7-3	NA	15	TGTGCCAGCAGCTTAAATGCGGGATCGAACACTGAAGCTTTCTTT	CASSLNAGSNTEAFF
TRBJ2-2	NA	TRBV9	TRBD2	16	TGTGCCAGCAGCGTGTACCTAGCGGGGGGCACCGGGGAGCTGTTTTTT	CASSVYLAGGTGELFF
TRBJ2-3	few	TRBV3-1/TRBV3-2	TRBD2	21	TGTGCCAGCAGCCAAGATCGAAGGTCAGCGGGAGGGCCGGGAAGCACAGATACGCAGTATTTT	CASSQDRRSAGGPGSTDTQYF
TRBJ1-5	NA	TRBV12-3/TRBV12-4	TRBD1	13	TGTGCCAGCAGTTCAGGGGGAAGGCAGCCCCAGCATTTT	CASSSGGRQPQHF
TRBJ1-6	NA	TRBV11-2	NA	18	TGTGCCAGCAGCCCAGAGTACTTCAGGTGGGACAACGATTCACCCCTCCACTTT	CASSPEYFRWDNDSPLHF
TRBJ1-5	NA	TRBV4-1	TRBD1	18	TGCGCCAGCAGCCAAGAAAACTTCTCGGGACAGGACAATCAGCCCCAGCATTTT	CASSQENFSGQDNQPQHF
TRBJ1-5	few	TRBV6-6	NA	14	TGTGCCAGCAGTTACGGGGGGGCCGGTCAGCCCCAGCATTTT	CASSYGGAGQPQHF
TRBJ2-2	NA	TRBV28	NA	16	TGTGCCAGCCGACGTTTTGCAGGGATCAGCACCGGGGAGCTGTTTTTT	CASRRFAGISTGELFF
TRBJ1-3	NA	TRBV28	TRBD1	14	TGTGCCAGCAGTCAGGGGACAGCTGGAAACACCATATATTTT	CASSQGTAGNTIYF
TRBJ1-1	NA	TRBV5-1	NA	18	TGCGCCAGCAGCTTGGCATCGGGAGCTCGAACAAGGAACACTGAAGCTTTCTTT	CASSLASGARTRNTEAFF